A single sample is the source of the 24 T cell receptor beta chains below, sequenced in a study of T cells in Graves' hyperthyroidism and ophthalmopathy. What was amplified from RNA transcripts were TCR beta CDR3 regions. The HTBI primer set drove a first-round RT-PCR of the TCR CDR3. TCRdb re-called the multiplex PCR reads with MiXCR, one entry per CDR3 protein. Among a few hundred thousand distinct CDR3 sequences listed, 46% were seen once. Sequenced: peripheral blood or thyroid tissue (not recorded which). Receptors originate from a woman in her late teens or twenties with Graves' hyperthyroidism.

The chain links TRBV7-8 to TRBJ2-7; D may be TRBD1 (6 bases). The CDR3 runs to 12 residues. Germline CDR1 is SGHVS and CDR2 is FQNEAQ. Trimming removed 5 bases at V and 7 bases at J, with 12 bases between. The CDR3 DNA reads TGTGCCAGCAGCCTGGACAGTGAAGAGCAGTACTTC. It codes for CASSLDSEEQYF.

In this sample, this clonotype turned up many times. The CDR3 spells CASSRVGTSVSTGELFF. In DNA, the CDR3 is TGTGCCAGCAGCCGAGTTGGGACTAGCGTGAGCACCGGGGAGCTGTTTTTT. The rearrangement joins TRBV7-3 to TRBJ2-2; 10 nucleotides agree with TRBD2. The CDR3 contains 17 residues. V lost 5 bases to trimming and J lost 4 bases; unmatched junction nucleotides: 10. Germline CDR1 and CDR2: SGHTA and FQGTGA.

About this clonotype: This may be a read error, as it is one base from a much larger clone. The rearrangement joins TRBV6-2 or TRBV6-3 to TRBJ2-7; a weak D match, TRBD2 (6 bases). The germline V gene encodes CDR1 MNHEY and CDR2 SVGEGT. The CDR3 covers 15 residues. CDR3 nucleotides: TGTGCCGGCAGGGATGACGGGGGAAGCTCCTACGAGCAGTACTTC. It is translated as CAGRDDGGSSYEQYF.

This clonotype was observed at least ten times. The gene calls are TRBV29-1 and TRBJ1-2, with D possibly matching TRBD1 (6 bases). This CDR3 spans 13 amino acids. The germline CDR1 and CDR2 sequences are SQVTM and ANQGSEA. With 6 bases removed from V and 9 bases from J, the gap between germline ends came to 20 bases. For the CDR3, the DNA is TGCAGCGTCCGCAACCGGGACACTGAACGCTACACCTTC. This sequence encodes CSVRNRDTERYTF.

At least ten counts were recorded for this clonotype. The genes are TRBV12-3 or TRBV12-4 and TRBJ1-2; maybe TRBD1 (5 bases). The CDR3 is made up of 12 amino acids. Trimming cost V 6 bases and J 7 bases, with 12 bases left between them. The CDR3 nucleotides read TGTGCCAGCAGCGAACAGGTTGGTGGCTACACCTTC. It codes for CASSEQVGGYTF.

This clonotype showed up many times. The J gene is TRBJ2-7, the V gene TRBV20-1, with 11 bases identical to TRBD2. J lost 3 bases, V lost 1 base, and 5 bases had no gene match. Germline V gene sequence: CDR1 DFQATT, CDR2 SNEGSKA (reference sequence). The length of the CDR3 is 15 residues. CDR3 nucleotides: TGCAGTGCTAGAGGAGATAGCGGGGGGGGCTACGAGCAGTACTTC. Its protein is CSARGDSGGGYEQYF.

Many counts were recorded for this clonotype. The chain links TRBV29-1 to TRBJ2-6; D remains unclear. Germline CDR1 is SQVTM and CDR2 is ANQGSEA. Trimming left V 6 bases short and J 1 base short, with 7 bases between. The CDR3 is made up of 13 amino acids. The CDR3 is CSVRQSGANVLTF. The CDR3 bases are TGCAGCGTACGTCAGTCTGGGGCCAACGTCCTGACTTTC.

This clonotype was counted ten times or more. The V call is TRBV12-3 or TRBV12-4, the J call TRBJ1-1, with TRBD1 as a possible D gene (5 bases). This CDR3 is built from 13 residues. The ends were cut back, 6 bases at V and 6 bases at J, with 14 bases in the middle. The CDR3 loop reads CASRGQGDAEAFF. CDR3 nucleotides: TGTGCCAGCAGGGGTCAGGGTGACGCTGAAGCTTTCTTT.

This clonotype has at least ten counts. The CDR3 nucleotides read TGCAGTGCTAGTCAGCGGGAGTACGAGCAGTACTTC. Its translation: CSASQREYEQYF. The gene calls are TRBV20-1 and TRBJ2-7; TRBD2 agrees at 8 bases. Trimming removed 3 bases from V and 4 bases from J; junction bases left unmatched: 2. There are 12 residues in the CDR3. The germline gives CDR1 DFQATT, CDR2 SNEGSKA (reference sequence).

This clonotype was detected ten times or more. The chain uses TRBV6-1 and TRBJ1-5; the D is unclear. V lost 3 bases to trimming and J lost 4 bases, with 13 bases between them. This CDR3 has 15 amino acids. Germline V gene lookup returns CDR1 MNHNS and CDR2 SASEGT. This CDR3 is CASSEAGRPNQPQHF. DNA for the CDR3: TGTGCCAGCAGTGAGGCGGGCAGGCCAAATCAGCCCCAGCATTTT.

This clonotype has at least ten counts. The chain recombines TRBV29-1 with TRBJ2-3; D may be TRBD2 (5 bases). V was clipped by 3 bases and J by 3 bases, with 13 bases between them. Germline V lookup: CDR1 SQVTM, CDR2 ANQGSEA. The CDR3 is 14 residues long. CDR3 sequence: CSVDPGYHTDTQYF. CDR3 DNA: TGCAGCGTTGACCCGGGATATCATACAGATACGCAGTATTTT.

CDR3 sequence: CSASGAVEAFF. CDR3 bases: TGCAGTGCTAGTGGGGCGGTTGAAGCTTTCTTT. V usage is TRBV20-1 and J usage is TRBJ1-1; TRBD1 might be the D (5 bases). Germline loops: CDR1 DFQATT, CDR2 SNEGSKA (reference sequence). Trimming left V 3 bases short and J 7 bases short, with 9 bases between. This CDR3 region has 11 residues.

This clonotype was recorded at least ten times. The chain uses TRBV5-1 and TRBJ2-7, with TRBD2 matching over 10 bases. V lost 2 bases to trimming and J lost 6 bases; unmatched junction nucleotides: 8. This CDR3 region has 15 residues. Per the germline V gene, CDR1 is SGHRS and CDR2 is YFSETQ. Here the CDR3 reads CASSFLASGSCEQYF. CDR3 DNA: TGCGCCAGCAGCTTTTTGGCTAGCGGGAGCTGCGAGCAGTACTTC.

This clonotype was counted at least ten times. The chain combines TRBV4-1 with TRBJ2-7; 9 nucleotides match TRBD2. V shed 0 bases, J shed 5 bases, and the junction held 11 bases outside the gene matches. The germline V gene encodes CDR1 MGHRA and CDR2 YSYEKL. The CDR3 is made up of 17 amino acids. CDR3 in amino acids: CASSQEASVAGENEQYF. The CDR3 coding sequence is TGCGCCAGCAGCCAAGAGGCTTCGGTAGCGGGAGAGAACGAGCAGTACTTC.

The chain joins TRBV10-3 to TRBJ2-5, with D perhaps TRBD1 (6 bases). The DNA end is a closer match to TRBJ2-1, so the J assignment may be wrong. This CDR3 comprises 12 residues. Per germline, CDR1 ENHRY and CDR2 SYGVKD. CDR3 region: CAIRETGNEQFF. In DNA form, the CDR3 reads TGTGCCATCAGGGAGACAGGCAATGAGCAGTTCTTC.

In its sample, this clonotype was seen many times. The chain combines TRBV29-1 with TRBJ1-2; D possibly corresponds to TRBD1 (5 bases). CDR3 length equals 12 residues. Trimming stripped 4 bases from V and 1 base from J, with 7 bases between. The V gene's germline CDR1 is SQVTM and CDR2 ANQGSEA. CDR3 residues: CSVATVNYGYTF. CDR3 in DNA: TGCAGCGTTGCGACAGTTAACTATGGCTACACCTTC.

The rearrangement joins TRBV24-1 to TRBJ1-2; a possible D gene is TRBD1 (5 bases). V dropped 5 bases and J dropped 2 bases, with 11 bases sitting between them. This CDR3 has 14 residues. CDR1 KGHDR and CDR2 SFDVKD come from the germline V gene. The CDR3: CATSGIGQNYGYTF. CDR3 coding DNA: TGTGCCACCAGTGGAATCGGACAAAACTATGGCTACACCTTC.

This clonotype turned up a few times. This chain links TRBV7-9 with TRBJ2-7, with a weak D call TRBD1 (6 bases). The CDR3 consists of 16 residues. V was cut by 5 bases and J by 0 bases, with 17 bases left in between. Per the germline V gene, CDR1 is SEHNR and CDR2 is FQNEAQ (reference sequence). DNA of the CDR3: TGTGCCAGCAGCCAAACAGGGCTGGAGAGCTCCTACGAGCAGTACTTC. Protein sequence: CASSQTGLESSYEQYF.

Ten or more counts support this clonotype. The chain employs TRBV12-3 or TRBV12-4 and TRBJ1-5; D is ambiguous. The CDR3 covers 11 residues. The germline V and J ends were trimmed by 1 base and 9 bases, with 4 bases remaining between them. DNA of the CDR3: TGTGCCAGCAGTTTAGGAGGGCCCCAGCATTTT. Translation gives CASSLGGPQHF.

As regards this clonotype: This may stem from a read error, because a much larger clone lies one nucleotide away. The conserved closing phenylalanine or tryptophan is absent in this CDR3, likely reflecting a read error. The CDR3 region is CASRAQHQETQYL. Written as DNA, the CDR3 is TGTGCCAGCAGGGCCCAACATCAAGAGACCCAGTACTTA. This rearrangement joins TRBV6-5 to TRBJ2-5; no firm D call. Looked up from germline, CDR1 is MNHEY and CDR2 is SVGAGI. This CDR3 is built from 13 residues. The ends were cut back, 6 bases at V and 2 bases at J, with 10 bases in the middle.

J is TRBJ2-5 and V is TRBV7-9; TRBD2 matches at 16 bases. The ends lost 6 bases at V and 5 bases at J; junction bases unmatched: 9. This CDR3 comprises 17 residues. Germline lookup yields CDR1 SEHNR and CDR2 FQNEAQ (reference sequence). CDR3 sequence (DNA): TGTGCCAGCAGTAACCCCGGGACTAGCGGGAGGGCGGAGACCCAGTACTTC. Translating gives CASSNPGTSGRAETQYF.

This clonotype was seen a handful of times. The rearrangement uses TRBV12-3 or TRBV12-4 and TRBJ1-1; TRBD1 matches at 12 bases. The trim removed 6 bases at V and 14 bases at J, leaving 16 bases unmatched. The CDR3 spans 15 residues. CDR3: CASRTGTGGGNEQFF. The CDR3, as DNA: TGTGCCAGCAGGACCGGGACAGGGGGCGGCAATGAGCAGTTCTTT.

This clonotype was seen ten or more times. Written as DNA, the CDR3 is TGTGCCAGCAGAGGACAGGATAACACTGAAGCTTTCTTT. This encodes CASRGQDNTEAFF. The chain combines TRBV25-1 with TRBJ1-1, with 7 bases that match TRBD1. Trimming removed 6 bases from V and 2 bases from J; junction bases left unmatched: 3. Germline CDR1 is MGHDK and CDR2 is SYGVNS. The length of the CDR3 is 13 residues.

This clonotype was recorded at least ten times. The CDR3 DNA sequence: TGTGCCAGCAGCCAAGACCTCCAAGAGACCCAGTACTTC. Amino acids: CASSQDLQETQYF. The chain carries TRBV4-2 and TRBJ2-5; D not resolved. Germline V gene data show CDR1 as LGHNA and CDR2 as YNFKEQ. The CDR3 extends over 13 amino acids. V shed 0 bases and J shed 1 base, with 3 bases lying between them.